The rows below give T cell receptor beta chains drawn from one sample of a study of vaccination and CD4 T cells after COVID-19. Antigen specificity for these receptors is unknown. From the PCR reads, TCRdb called clonotypes with MiXCR, one entry per CDR3 protein. The top ten hold roughly 7.5% of the sample, which has 9,000 to 13,000 distinct CDR3 sequences, over 60% seen once. Sequenced input: CD4+ T cells from blood, cultured in vitro. The source of these receptors is a human donor who had recovered from COVID-19. CDR3s include the opening cysteine and the closing phenylalanine or tryptophan. The D gene is left open where the match is weak. Clone size is not always given. Where it is, it says once, few, many or a class for expanded clones.

>TRBV18|TRBJ2-3|TRBD1|few
TGTGCCAGCTCCATAAATTCAGGGGGAAGCACAGATACGCAGTATTTT
CASSINSGGSTDTQYF
>TRBV19|TRBJ1-1|TRBD1|.
TGTGCCAGTAGCAGACAACGGGACAGCTCAGAAGCTTTCTTT
CASSRQRDSSEAFF
>TRBV7-2|TRBJ2-5|.|.
TGTGCCAGCAGCTTGGTCTTCGGGGAGACCCAGTACTTC
CASSLVFGETQYF
>TRBV7-2|TRBJ2-3|TRBD2|.
TGTGCCAGCAGAAGGAACACCGGGACTATACCAGATACGCAGTATTTT
CASRRNTGTIPDTQYF
>TRBV20-1|TRBJ1-6|.|few
TGCAGTGCTACCTTGGAAGGGGTTGATTCACCCCTCCACTTT
CSATLEGVDSPLHF
>TRBV15|TRBJ2-7|TRBD2|.
TGTGCCACCAGCAGAGATAGAACTAGCGGGAGATACGAGCAGTACTTC
CATSRDRTSGRYEQYF
>TRBV24-1|TRBJ2-6|.|.
TGTGCCACCAGTGACCCGACAGGCCCCTCTGGGGCCAACGTCCTGACTTTC
CATSDPTGPSGANVLTF
>TRBV6-2/TRBV6-3|TRBJ1-1|.|.
TGTGCCAGCAGTGGGTGGACGGTGAACACTGAAGCTTTCTTT
CASSGWTVNTEAFF
>TRBV19|TRBJ1-1|.|.
TGTGCCAGTAGTGCAGGGATGAGGGACACTGAAGCTTTCTTT
CASSAGMRDTEAFF
>TRBV6-1|TRBJ1-2|TRBD1|.
TGTGCCAGCAGTGACAGGGGGCGGTCAGGCTACACCTTC
CASSDRGRSGYTF
>TRBV7-8|TRBJ1-5|.|.
TGTGCCAGCAGCTTTCGGGCCCTTAGCAATCAGCCCCAGCATTTT
CASSFRALSNQPQHF
>TRBV7-3|TRBJ2-3|TRBD2|.
TGTGCCAGCAGCTTAAGGGGACTAGCGGCTATCACAGATACGCAGTATTTT
CASSLRGLAAITDTQYF
>TRBV20-1|TRBJ1-5|.|.
TGCAGTGCTGTGGCGTGGGGAGGGAATCAGCCCCAGCATTTT
CSAVAWGGNQPQHF
>TRBV19|TRBJ1-2|TRBD1|.
TGTGCCAGTAAGGGCCAGGGGGACTATGGCTACACCTTC
CASKGQGDYGYTF
>TRBV6-1|TRBJ2-5|.|.
TGTGCCAGCGCTAGGGGCGCGGGGGCCGTACAAGAGACCCAGTACTTC
CASARGAGAVQETQYF
>TRBV30|TRBJ2-7|.|.
TGTGCCTGGACAAGGACACCAGGGCCCTACGAGCAGTACTTC
CAWTRTPGPYEQYF
>TRBV21-1|TRBJ1-5|.|.
TGTGCCAGCAGCAAGCGAGAGGACTCGCCGCAGCCCCAGCATTTT
CASSKREDSPQPQHF
>TRBV20-1|TRBJ1-2|.|once
TGCAGTGCTAGAGATATAAGTAACTATGGCTACACCTTC
CSARDISNYGYTF
>TRBV7-9|TRBJ1-2|.|few
TGTGCCAGCATCCGGGCGGAGCTCATCTATGGCTACACCTTC
CASIRAELIYGYTF
>TRBV27|TRBJ1-2|.|few
TGTGCCAGCAGCCCACAGATTAACTATGGCTACACCTTC
CASSPQINYGYTF
>TRBV24-1|TRBJ1-5|.|.
TGTGCCACCAGTGAGTCAGGGCGTCTAGAGCAGCCCCAGCATTTT
CATSESGRLEQPQHF
>TRBV30|TRBJ1-2|TRBD1|.
TGTGCCTGGAGTGTAGGGACAGGGAGAGGCTACACCTTC
CAWSVGTGRGYTF
>TRBV27|TRBJ1-3|TRBD1|.
TGTGCCAGCAGCCGAACAGGGGGTCCTGGAAACACCATATATTTT
CASSRTGGPGNTIYF
>TRBV4-2|TRBJ2-2|.|.
TGTGCCAGCAGCCAAGGGCGGGATAGTGGGCTGTTTTTT
CASSQGRDSGLFF
>TRBV6-2/TRBV6-3|TRBJ1-1|.|.
TGTGCCAGCAGGTGGTTCACTGAAGCTTTCTTT
CASRWFTEAFF
>TRBV7-9|TRBJ2-3|.|.
TGTGCCAGCAGAGCAAAGGGCGGGATCAGCACAGATACGCAGTATTTT
CASRAKGGISTDTQYF
>TRBV6-1|TRBJ2-5|.|.
TGTGCCAGCAGTGGACGTGAGCAAGAGACCCAGTACTTC
CASSGREQETQYF
>TRBV6-4|TRBJ2-1|.|few
TGTGCCAGCAGAACGGAGGGGGGTGAGCAGTTCTTC
CASRTEGGEQFF
>TRBV27|TRBJ1-2|.|.
TGTGCCAGCAGACCCCAAAACGGGGACTACTATGGCTACACCTTC
CASRPQNGDYYGYTF
>TRBV2|TRBJ1-1|.|.
TGTGCCAGAGGGCCGGTGAACACTGAAGCTTTCTTT
CARGPVNTEAFF
>TRBV6-1|TRBJ1-5|TRBD1|.
TGTGCCAGCAGTGAAGTCCAGGGACAGTACAATCAGCCCCAGCATTTT
CASSEVQGQYNQPQHF
>TRBV2|TRBJ1-5|TRBD1|.
TGTGCCAGCAGAGACAGGGAGGGGGTTCAGCCCCAGCATTTT
CASRDREGVQPQHF
>TRBV21-1|TRBJ2-7|.|.
TGTGCCAGCAGCAATAATAACAGTCACAAGCAGTACTTC
CASSNNNSHKQYF
>TRBV28|TRBJ2-7|.|.
TGTGCCAGCAGTTTGTATTTGACCTACGAGCAGTACTTC
CASSLYLTYEQYF
>TRBV7-2|TRBJ2-6|.|once
TGTGCCAGCAGCACTCACGGGGCTGGGGCCAACGTCCTGACTTTC
CASSTHGAGANVLTF
>TRBV20-1|TRBJ2-1|.|medium-sized
TGCAGTGCTGACCGGCTGCCGTTGGCAGGGGGGTTTCGTGAGCAGTTCTTC
CSADRLPLAGGFREQFF
>TRBV6-1|TRBJ2-3|.|few
TGTGCCAGCAGTGCATCCCCAGACCTCACAGATACGCAGTATTTT
CASSASPDLTDTQYF
>TRBV19|TRBJ2-7|.|once
TGTGCCAGTAGTACCGGGGACTACGAGCAGTACTTC
CASSTGDYEQYF
>TRBV11-2|TRBJ2-7|TRBD1|.
TGTGCCGGTGGGACAGGAGCCTACGAGCAGTACTTC
CAGGTGAYEQYF
>TRBV28|TRBJ1-2|.|.
TGTGCCAGCAGTTTTGAGGGGCAGGGCGCCTATGGCTACACCTTC
CASSFEGQGAYGYTF
>TRBV20-1|TRBJ1-5|TRBD1|.
TGCAGTGCTACTGGGACAGGGTTTGATCAGCCCCAGCATTTT
CSATGTGFDQPQHF
>TRBV30|TRBJ1-2|.|.
TGTGCCTGGAGTGCCCCCCTCGGTAGGGGCCGGGACTATGGCTACACCTTC
CAWSAPLGRGRDYGYTF
>TRBV24-1|TRBJ1-5|TRBD1|.
TGTGCCACCAGTGATCGACAGGGGAGTCAGCCCCAGCATTTT
CATSDRQGSQPQHF
>TRBV7-3|TRBJ2-3|.|.
TGTGCCAGCAGCTTATTCCCTGAGGATACGCAGTATTTT
CASSLFPEDTQYF
>TRBV27|TRBJ1-3|.|.
TGTGCCAGCAGTAGGGACGGACTCCTCTCTGGAAACACCATATATTTT
CASSRDGLLSGNTIYF
>TRBV6-5|TRBJ1-6|TRBD1|.
TGTGCCAGCAGTTACGAGGGACAGGGATATTCACCCCTCCACTTT
CASSYEGQGYSPLHF
>TRBV28|TRBJ2-7|TRBD2|.
TGTGCCAGCAGTGGGGGGCTAGCGGGAGCTTTTTACGAGCAGTACTTC
CASSGGLAGAFYEQYF
>TRBV20-1|TRBJ2-3|TRBD2|.
TGCAGTGCTAGTGCTAGCGGGAGGGCCGGGGGAGATACGCAGTATTTT
CSASASGRAGGDTQYF
>TRBV29-1|TRBJ1-5|.|.
TGCAGCGTCCTCGGGTCGACGGGGCAGCCCCAGCATTTT
CSVLGSTGQPQHF
>TRBV5-1|TRBJ2-1|TRBD2|.
TGCGCCAGCAGCTTGGCGGGACTAGCCGATGAGCAGTTCTTC
CASSLAGLADEQFF
>TRBV2|TRBJ1-1|.|medium-sized
TGTGCCAGCAGTGAAGATTTGGACACTGAAGCTTTCTTT
CASSEDLDTEAFF
>TRBV15|TRBJ2-5|.|.
TGTGCCACCAGCAGCGGAACTCAAGAGACCCAGTACTTC
CATSSGTQETQYF
>TRBV10-2|TRBJ2-1|TRBD2|few
TGCGCCAGCAGGGCTAGCGGGAGGGATGAGCAGTTCTTC
CASRASGRDEQFF
>TRBV10-3|TRBJ1-1|.|.
TGTGCCATCAGCCAACCCGGACAGAACACTGAAGCTTTCTTT
CAISQPGQNTEAFF
>TRBV20-1|TRBJ1-5|.|.
TGCAGTGCTAGAGCCGGAAGTTATAGCAATCAGCCCCAGCATTTT
CSARAGSYSNQPQHF
>TRBV6-2/TRBV6-3|TRBJ1-5|.|.
TGTGCCAGCAGTTACTTACGGACAGTGAATCATATCGCAACAACAGGTCAGCCCCAGCATTTT
CASSYLRTVNHIATTGQPQHF
>TRBV10-2|TRBJ1-2|.|.
TGCGCCAGCAGTTTAGCTAACTATGGCTACACCTTC
CASSLANYGYTF